Each of the 9 T cell receptor beta chains below was sequenced from the same sample in a study of Ad26.COV2.S vaccination and SARS-CoV-2 variants. Method: immunoSEQ multiplex PCR; TCRdb's copy keeps in-frame clones and lacks some. Here the sample spans about 480,000 clones, 70% to 90% being singletons. The treatment: some 20 received Ad26.COV2.S at low or high dose, single or two shots; roughly five received placebo; per-sample allocation not given. Sample collection was performed on day 63 after the first vaccine or placebo injection. This specimen consisted of peripheral blood, obtained in a trial of Ad26.COV2.S vaccine versus placebo. Receptors originate from a person between 18 and 65 years old who received the Ad26.COV2.S COVID-19 vaccine or a placebo.

This sequence joins TRBV15 and TRBJ2-7, with 12 bases that match TRBD2. The CDR3 is 15 residues long. Germline V gene data show CDR1 as LNHNV and CDR2 as YYDKDF (reference sequence). V gave up 3 bases and J gave up 5 bases; unmatched junction bases: 5. DNA of the CDR3: TGTGCCACCAGCAGCGGACTAGCGGGATCCCACGAGCAGTACTTC. Amino acid sequence: CATSSGLAGSHEQYF.

The chain employs TRBV10-3 and TRBJ2-4; 9 bases are shared with TRBD2. The CDR3 has 13 residues. Trimming at V came to 10 bases and at J to 8 bases, leaving 9 bases not matched to a gene. The V gene's germline CDR1 is ENHRY and CDR2 SYGVKD. For the CDR3, the DNA is TGTGCCAGTGCGGGGGGGGCCTTGGACATTCAGTACTTC. Encoded protein: CASAGGALDIQYF.

The chain combines TRBV28 with TRBJ1-1; 7 bases are shared with TRBD1. CDR1 and CDR2 (germline): MDHEN, SYDVKM. The CDR3 covers 15 residues. With 6 bases clipped from V and 0 bases from J, the junction kept 7 bases outside the gene matches. CDR3 nucleotides: TGTGCCAGCAGCTCGGGACAGTTATTGAACACTGAAGCTTTCTTT. Translation gives CASSSGQLLNTEAFF.

The V call is TRBV2, the J call TRBJ2-1; 12 bases align to TRBD2. Germline V gives CDR1 SNHLY, CDR2 FYNNEI. The CDR3 is 18 amino acids. The V gene end was trimmed by 2 bases and the J gene end by 2 bases; junction bases not matched to a gene: 7. DNA of the CDR3: TGTGCCAGCAGTGAACTAGCGGGAGGGACTAGGACCTACAATGAGCAGTTCTTC. It codes for CASSELAGGTRTYNEQFF.

This chain uses TRBV30 with TRBJ1-1; 7 bases align to TRBD1. This CDR3 is 14 amino acids long. Germline loops: CDR1 GTSNPN, CDR2 SVGIG (reference sequence). V dropped 1 base and J dropped 5; count of bases not matched to a gene: 7. This CDR3 reads CAWSEGATFTEAFF. The CDR3 coding sequence is TGTGCCTGGAGTGAGGGGGCTACGTTTACTGAAGCTTTCTTT.

In DNA, the CDR3 is TGTGCCAGCAGCCCGGCAGGTGGGACCCAGTACTTC. This gives the protein CASSPAGGTQYF. The chain couples TRBV7-9 to TRBJ2-5; unclear D gene. V lost 5 bases and J 7 bases, leaving 11 bases between the germline ends. This CDR3 is 12 amino acids long. Germline V gene sequence: CDR1 SEHNR, CDR2 FQNEAQ (reference sequence).

This clone was counted a single time. This sequence joins TRBV4-3 and TRBJ2-7; 13 bases match TRBD2. The J segment lost 7 bases and the V segment lost 2 bases, leaving 11 bases of the junction unmatched. Germline CDR1 LGHNA, CDR2 YSLEER. The CDR3 totals 17 residues. CDR3 protein: CASSQSFGLAGAEEQYF. CDR3 in DNA: TGCGCCAGCAGCCAATCTTTCGGACTAGCGGGAGCTGAAGAGCAGTACTTC.

V usage is TRBV6-2 or TRBV6-3 and J usage is TRBJ2-1; 11 bases are a match to TRBD2. V shed 7 bases and J 9 bases; nucleotides not matched to a gene: 14. The CDR3 length is 16 residues. Germline V gene lookup returns CDR1 MNHEY and CDR2 SVGEGT. This chain's CDR3 is CASTPPWASGRSEQFF. As DNA, the CDR3 is TGTGCCAGCACCCCCCCCTGGGCTAGCGGGAGGAGTGAGCAGTTCTTC.

The chain employs TRBV28 and TRBJ2-1; unclear D gene. Trimming removed 6 bases from V and 6 bases from J, with 9 bases in between. Germline V gives CDR1 MDHEN, CDR2 SYDVKM. The CDR3 contains 12 residues. In DNA form, the CDR3 reads TGTGCCAGCAGCCCACCCACCAATGAGCAGTTCTTC. Its translation: CASSPPTNEQFF. The full variable domain, completed using reference TRBV28 and TRBJ2-1, is DVKVTQSSRYLVKRTGEKVFLECVQDMDHENMFWYRQDPGLGLRLIYFSYDVKMKEKGDIPEGYSVSREKKERFSLILESASTNQTSMYLCASSPPTNEQFFGPGTRLTVL.